This T cell receptor beta chain was recorded in a study of neoadjuvant anti-PD-1 for oral cavity cancer. Study details: Patients mostly received three to four biweekly nivolumab doses at 3 mg/kg before surgery. Patients without progression got a fourth dose around day 43.

Here immunoSEQ multiplex PCR was the method, and the copy in TCRdb shows in-frame clones only, minus some. The sample has about 23,000 clones; less than 35% are singletons. With 3 bases clipped from V and 7 bases from J, the junction kept 7 bases outside the gene matches. Germline CDR1 SGDLS, CDR2 YYNGEE. There are 15 residues in the CDR3. Comments on this clone: Its target is not known.

Regarding the study as a whole: Larger post-treatment preexisting tumor clones tracked with greater tumor shrinkage. Each response group had just a few patients in TCR analyses.

Documented time point: after neoadjuvant nivolumab, at surgical resection. The chain combines TRBV9 with TRBJ2-1; TRBD2 matches at 10 bases. The TCR was taken from a person aged 40-85 years with oral cavity squamous cell carcinoma. Specimen: tumor tissue, collected after nivolumab (anti-PD-1) treatment. The CDR3 DNA is TGTGCCAGCAGCGGAAGCGGGGGGGCCGGGAATGAGCAGTTCTTC. Its translation: CASSGSGGAGNEQFF.